This is a list of T cell receptor beta chains from one sample in a study of vaccination effects on CD4 cells after COVID-19. Only in-frame clones appear in the TCRdb table, and some are missing; sequencing was by immunoSEQ multiplex PCR. The sample lists 70,000 or so clones, around 70% occurring once. These receptors have no known antigen. The sample here was CD4+ T cells from PBMCs cultured with HIV peptides, taken before COVID-19 vaccination. The source is a human donor who had a prior SARS-CoV-2 infection. Both conserved end residues are part of each CDR3. The order of the fields is CDR3 DNA, CDR3 protein, clone size, V gene, J gene, D gene, CDR3 length. A D gene is named only where the DNA matches it firmly. The size field is filled for only some rows; it gives once, few, many or a size class.

DNA: TGTGCCAGCAGCCCGGTAGCGGGAGGGGCAGGGACCCAGTACTTC; CDR3: CASSPVAGGAGTQYF; size: -; V: TRBV7-3; J: TRBJ2-5; D: TRBD2; length: 15
DNA: TGTGCCAGCAGCCAACGAATAGCGGGAGGGCCTTTCAATGAGCAGTTCTTC; CDR3: CASSQRIAGGPFNEQFF; size: few; V: TRBV11-2; J: TRBJ2-1; D: TRBD2; length: 17
DNA: TGCAGTGCTAGTCGGCTAGCGGGAGGGAATGAGCAGTTCTTC; CDR3: CSASRLAGGNEQFF; size: -; V: TRBV20-1; J: TRBJ2-1; D: TRBD2; length: 14
DNA: TGTGCCAGCGGGGGGACTAGCCGGGATGAGCAGTTCTTC; CDR3: CASGGTSRDEQFF; size: few; V: TRBV12-3/TRBV12-4; J: TRBJ2-1; D: TRBD2; length: 13
DNA: TGTGCCAGCAGCTTCCCGCGGGAGATGAGCACAGATACGCAGTATTTT; CDR3: CASSFPREMSTDTQYF; size: -; V: TRBV5-6; J: TRBJ2-3; D: TRBD2; length: 16
DNA: TGTGCCACCACCGCACCACGGGGTGAGGAAGAGACCCAGTACTTC; CDR3: CATTAPRGEEETQYF; size: -; V: TRBV24-1; J: TRBJ2-5; D: -; length: 15
DNA: TGCGCCAGCAGCTTCGTCGGGGGGGTTGAAGATACGCAGTATTTT; CDR3: CASSFVGGVEDTQYF; size: once; V: TRBV5-1; J: TRBJ2-3; D: TRBD2; length: 15
DNA: TGTGCCAGCAGTTTCGGACAGTCCTACGAGCAGTACTTC; CDR3: CASSFGQSYEQYF; size: -; V: TRBV2; J: TRBJ2-7; D: -; length: 13
DNA: TGTGCCAGCAAAGGACAGGGGAACACCTACGAGCAGTACTTC; CDR3: CASKGQGNTYEQYF; size: -; V: TRBV2; J: TRBJ2-7; D: TRBD1; length: 14
DNA: TGTGCCAGCAGCTTGGCAGGGCGTAATGAAAAACTGTTTTTT; CDR3: CASSLAGRNEKLFF; size: -; V: TRBV2; J: TRBJ1-4; D: -; length: 14
DNA: TGTGCCAGCAGTTCCCTAGCGGGAGACAGGGAGACCCAGTACTTC; CDR3: CASSSLAGDRETQYF; size: -; V: TRBV6-2/TRBV6-3; J: TRBJ2-5; D: TRBD2; length: 15
DNA: TGCGCCAGCAGCCAGATGATACTAGCGGGAGGGAACAATGAGCAGTTCTTC; CDR3: CASSQMILAGGNNEQFF; size: once; V: TRBV4-3; J: TRBJ2-1; D: TRBD2; length: 17
DNA: TGCGCCAGCAGCGACCTAGCGGTTCATTTTCATACGCAGTATTTT; CDR3: CASSDLAVHFHTQYF; size: -; V: TRBV4-1; J: TRBJ2-3; D: TRBD2; length: 15
DNA: TGCAGCGTTGAAGGGGGGAAGGGCACAGATACGCAGTATTTT; CDR3: CSVEGGKGTDTQYF; size: -; V: TRBV29-1; J: TRBJ2-3; D: -; length: 14
DNA: TGTGCCAGCAGCCGACAGGTATACACTGAAGCTTTCTTT; CDR3: CASSRQVYTEAFF; size: few; V: TRBV6-5; J: TRBJ1-1; D: -; length: 13
DNA: TGCGCCAGCAGCCCGGGACTAGCGGGGGCGAACACCGGGGAGCTGTTTTTT; CDR3: CASSPGLAGANTGELFF; size: -; V: TRBV5-1; J: TRBJ2-2; D: TRBD2; length: 17
DNA: TGTGCCAGCAGTGGACAGGCGAACACCGGGGAGCTGTTTTTT; CDR3: CASSGQANTGELFF; size: -; V: TRBV6-4; J: TRBJ2-2; D: -; length: 14
DNA: TGCGCCAGCAGCCAAGAGACAGGGGGAACAGATACGCAGTATTTT; CDR3: CASSQETGGTDTQYF; size: -; V: TRBV4-3; J: TRBJ2-3; D: TRBD1; length: 15
DNA: TGTGCCAGCAGCCGAGCCACCGGACTAGCGGGAGTGCCCCAAGAGACCCAGTACTTC; CDR3: CASSRATGLAGVPQETQYF; size: -; V: TRBV6-2/TRBV6-3; J: TRBJ2-5; D: TRBD2; length: 19
DNA: TGTGCCTGGAGTGTATACCACGAGCAGTACTTC; CDR3: CAWSVYHEQYF; size: -; V: TRBV30; J: TRBJ2-7; D: -; length: 11
DNA: TGTGCCACCAGTGTCGCCGGGACAGGGGGCTACAATGAGCAGTTCTTC; CDR3: CATSVAGTGGYNEQFF; size: -; V: TRBV24-1; J: TRBJ2-1; D: TRBD1; length: 16
DNA: TGCGCCAGCAGCAGCTCAGGGTGGACAGATACGCAGTATTTT; CDR3: CASSSSGWTDTQYF; size: once; V: TRBV5-1; J: TRBJ2-3; D: -; length: 14
DNA: TGTGCCAGCACCAAATGGGTTGGACATGAGGTTTTC; CDR3: CASTKWVGHEVF; size: -; V: TRBV5-6; J: TRBJ2-4; D: -; length: 12
DNA: TGCGCCAGCAGCTTGGGTGGGTTTTTAGAACAGCCCCAGCATTTT; CDR3: CASSLGGFLEQPQHF; size: once; V: TRBV5-1; J: TRBJ1-5; D: -; length: 15
DNA: TGTGCCAGCAGCGTAGGTCCAGCGGGGGGGGAGGATGAGCAGTTCTTC; CDR3: CASSVGPAGGEDEQFF; size: few; V: TRBV9; J: TRBJ2-1; D: TRBD2; length: 16
DNA: TGTGCCTGGAGCAAGTGGGGTCGGGGCACCGGGGAGCTGTTTTTT; CDR3: CAWSKWGRGTGELFF; size: once; V: TRBV30; J: TRBJ2-2; D: -; length: 15
DNA: TGTGCCAGCAGCCGTGGGACAGGGCAATATGGCTACACCTTC; CDR3: CASSRGTGQYGYTF; size: -; V: TRBV5-8; J: TRBJ1-2; D: TRBD1; length: 14
DNA: TGTGCCAGCAGCCCCGGGACTAGCGGAAGCACAGATACGCAGTATTTT; CDR3: CASSPGTSGSTDTQYF; size: -; V: TRBV7-3; J: TRBJ2-3; D: TRBD2; length: 16
DNA: TGCGCCAGCAGTGGGGCTAGCGGCGGGGAGACCCAGTACTTC; CDR3: CASSGASGGETQYF; size: -; V: TRBV5-1; J: TRBJ2-5; D: TRBD2; length: 14
DNA: TGTGCCAGCGCCCGGTCCCGGGGCCGCGGGGAGCTGTTTTTT; CDR3: CASARSRGRGELFF; size: few; V: TRBV11-2; J: TRBJ2-2; D: -; length: 14
DNA: TGTGCCAGCAGCCAGGACGGGACAGGGTTGGTCGAGCAGTACTTC; CDR3: CASSQDGTGLVEQYF; size: -; V: TRBV4-2; J: TRBJ2-7; D: TRBD1; length: 15
DNA: TGTGCCAGCAGCCCGGACAGGGCATCCTATGGCTACACCTTC; CDR3: CASSPDRASYGYTF; size: few; V: TRBV11-2; J: TRBJ1-2; D: TRBD1; length: 14
DNA: TGTGCCAGTAGTAGGGACAGGGTGCTCGAGAATCAGCCCCAGCATTTT; CDR3: CASSRDRVLENQPQHF; size: -; V: TRBV19; J: TRBJ1-5; D: TRBD1; length: 16
DNA: TGTGCCAGCAGTTACGGAAACCCTGCGGGGCAGTACTTC; CDR3: CASSYGNPAGQYF; size: -; V: TRBV6-5; J: TRBJ2-7; D: -; length: 13
DNA: TGTGCCTGGAGTGTACAGGGAAACATTCAGTACTTC; CDR3: CAWSVQGNIQYF; size: -; V: TRBV30; J: TRBJ2-4; D: -; length: 12
DNA: TGTGCCAGTAGTACTTACAGGGAGGTGTCCGGGGAGCTGTTTTTT; CDR3: CASSTYREVSGELFF; size: -; V: TRBV19; J: TRBJ2-2; D: -; length: 15
DNA: TGTGCCAGCAGCCAGGACAGGGTTCTCAACGGGGAGCTGTTTTTT; CDR3: CASSQDRVLNGELFF; size: -; V: TRBV7-9; J: TRBJ2-2; D: TRBD1; length: 15
DNA: TGTGCCTGGAGTCGGTTTACTAGCACAGATACGCAGTATTTT; CDR3: CAWSRFTSTDTQYF; size: -; V: TRBV30; J: TRBJ2-3; D: -; length: 14
DNA: TGTGCCAGCAGATACAATCAGGGAGAAACTGAAGCTTTCTTT; CDR3: CASRYNQGETEAFF; size: -; V: TRBV2; J: TRBJ1-1; D: -; length: 14
DNA: TGTGCCAGCAGCCTCAGGGGGGCCGGGGAGCTGTTTTTT; CDR3: CASSLRGAGELFF; size: -; V: TRBV3-1/TRBV3-2; J: TRBJ2-2; D: -; length: 13
DNA: TGTGCCAGCAGTGAGAACAGCTTCTATGGCTACACCTTC; CDR3: CASSENSFYGYTF; size: -; V: TRBV6-1; J: TRBJ1-2; D: -; length: 13
DNA: TGTGCCAGCAGCTTAGGGGCACAACTCCAAGAGACCCAGTACTTC; CDR3: CASSLGAQLQETQYF; size: -; V: TRBV7-9; J: TRBJ2-5; D: -; length: 15
DNA: TGTGCCAGCAGCTTTTCGACCGCTGGCTACACCTTC; CDR3: CASSFSTAGYTF; size: -; V: TRBV7-9; J: TRBJ1-2; D: -; length: 12
DNA: TGTGCCACCAGCTATCGGCCCGGGCGGGGCCAAGAGACCCAGTACTTC; CDR3: CATSYRPGRGQETQYF; size: -; V: TRBV15; J: TRBJ2-5; D: -; length: 16
DNA: TGTGCCAGCAGTTTCAGCGGGGGGGCCTACAATGAGCAGTTCTTC; CDR3: CASSFSGGAYNEQFF; size: -; V: TRBV7-2; J: TRBJ2-1; D: TRBD2; length: 15
DNA: TGCGCCAGCAGCTTGGAGGCAGGGTTAGATTATGGCTACACCTTC; CDR3: CASSLEAGLDYGYTF; size: -; V: TRBV5-1; J: TRBJ1-2; D: -; length: 15